This TCR beta chain was sequenced for a study of CD8 T cells in Susac syndrome. After extraction with the RNeasy kit, 0.5 to 1 ug of the RNA was reverse transcribed using random hexamers. TCRdb reprocessed the immunoSEQ multiplex PCR reads via MiXCR and lists one record per CDR3 protein. The sample consists of about 140,000 distinct CDR3 sequences, 94% of them appearing once. This clonotype was picked up one time. This CDR3 contains 13 residues. The V and J ends lost 3 bases and 3 bases respectively, with 11 bases between them. Looked up from germline, CDR1 is SQVTM and CDR2 is ANQGSEA. The TCR comes from a human donor in good health. The source material was CD8+ T cells from PBMCs. This sequence joins TRBV29-1 and TRBJ2-5, with D perhaps assigned TRBD1 or TRBD2 (5 bases each). CDR3: CSVDRDVEETQYF. The CDR3 nucleotides read TGCAGCGTTGATAGGGACGTAGAAGAGACCCAGTACTTC. The whole variable domain, filled in from reference TRBV29-1 and TRBJ2-5, reads SAVISQKPSRDICQRGTSLTIQCQVDSQVTMMFWYRQQPGQSLTLIATANQGSEATYESGFVIDKFPISRPNLTFSTLTVSNMSPEDSSIYLCSVDRDVEETQYFGPGTRLLVL.